Below, 7 T cell receptor beta chains from the same sample are listed, as sequenced in a study of blood T cell repertoires in COVID-19. Sequencing was performed with immunoSEQ multiplex PCR; in TCRdb, only in-frame clones are kept and a portion is missing. This repertoire shows around 310,000 clones, around 92% found once; its top ten account for less than 9.5%. The specimen was PBMCs or T cells enriched from blood (not recorded which). The origin of the receptors is a woman aged 30 to 39 who had recovered from COVID-19.

The V and J genes are TRBV19 and TRBJ2-1, with unresolved D. V dropped 7 bases and J dropped 0 bases, with 13 bases sitting between them. This CDR3 spans 15 amino acids. CDR1 is LNHDA, CDR2 SQIVND, per germline (reference sequence). The CDR3: CASMASASSYNEQFF. CDR3 sequence (DNA): TGTGCCAGTATGGCAAGTGCCAGCTCCTACAATGAGCAGTTCTTC.

The chain carries TRBV12-3 or TRBV12-4 and TRBJ2-7; D is undetermined. There are 13 residues in the CDR3. Trimming cost V 6 bases and J 5 bases, with 14 bases left between them. The CDR3 DNA reads as TGTGCCAGCAGACCCACGTCAGTCCACGAGCAGTACTTC. It encodes CASRPTSVHEQYF.

The chain recombines TRBV29-1 with TRBJ1-2, with a possible D match to TRBD1 (5 bases). The CDR3 has 11 residues. Germline V gene lookup returns CDR1 SQVTM and CDR2 ANQGSEA. V was shortened by 3 bases and J by 8 bases, with 10 bases between the two germline ends. The CDR3 loop reads CSVEQGYGYTF. CDR3 in DNA: TGCAGCGTTGAGCAGGGATACGGCTACACCTTC.

The chain is built from TRBV29-1 and TRBJ2-3, with D perhaps matching TRBD1 (5 bases). The CDR3 has 14 amino acids. V lost 4 bases to trimming and J lost 5 bases, with 16 bases between them. CDR1 is SQVTM, CDR2 ANQGSEA, per germline. CDR3 region: CSVVAGLHKDTQYF. The CDR3 nucleotides read TGCAGCGTTGTGGCAGGGCTTCACAAAGATACGCAGTATTTT.

This clone was detected a few times. The V and J genes are TRBV13 and TRBJ2-7; TRBD2 matches 8 bases. The CDR3 covers 14 residues. Germline V gene data show CDR1 as PRHDT and CDR2 as FYEKMQ (reference sequence). V lost 7 bases, J lost 2 bases, and 7 bases stayed unmatched. CDR3 in amino acids: CASTRAGETYEQYF. DNA of the CDR3: TGTGCCAGCACGAGAGCGGGAGAAACCTACGAGCAGTACTTC. The whole variable domain, remainder taken from reference TRBV13 and TRBJ2-7, is AAGVIQSPRHLIKEKRETATLKCYPIPRHDTVYWYQQGPGQDPQFLISFYEKMQSDKGSIPDRFSAQQFSDYHSELNMSSLELGDSALYFCASTRAGETYEQYFGPGTRLTVT.

V and J are TRBV18 and TRBJ2-1; 10 nucleotides match TRBD1. The CDR3 has 14 amino acids. In germline, CDR1 is KGHSH, CDR2 LQKENI. Unmatched junction bases numbered 1, after V lost 2 bases and J lost 6 bases. This CDR3 reads CASSPGTGVNEQFF. CDR3 coding DNA: TGTGCCAGCTCACCAGGGACAGGGGTCAATGAGCAGTTCTTC.

The V gene is TRBV6-5, the J gene TRBJ1-1; D not resolved. CDR3 length: 15 residues. V shed 0 bases and J shed 3 bases, with 11 bases lying between them. Germline V CDR1 and CDR2: MNHEY, SVGAGI. The CDR3 protein is CASSYSTSIDTEAFF. Written as DNA, the CDR3 is TGTGCCAGCAGTTACTCAACTTCAATCGACACTGAAGCTTTCTTT.